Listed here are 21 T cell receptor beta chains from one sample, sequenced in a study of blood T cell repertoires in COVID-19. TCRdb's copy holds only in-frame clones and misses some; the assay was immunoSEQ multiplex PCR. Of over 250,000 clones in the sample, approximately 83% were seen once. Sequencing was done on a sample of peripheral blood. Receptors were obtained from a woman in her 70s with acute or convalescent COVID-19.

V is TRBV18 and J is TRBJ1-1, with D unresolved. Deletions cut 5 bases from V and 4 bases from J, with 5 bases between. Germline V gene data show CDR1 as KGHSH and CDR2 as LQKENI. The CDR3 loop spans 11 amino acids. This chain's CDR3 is CASSSRTEAFF. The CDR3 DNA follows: TGTGCCAGCTCATCCCGCACTGAAGCTTTCTTT.

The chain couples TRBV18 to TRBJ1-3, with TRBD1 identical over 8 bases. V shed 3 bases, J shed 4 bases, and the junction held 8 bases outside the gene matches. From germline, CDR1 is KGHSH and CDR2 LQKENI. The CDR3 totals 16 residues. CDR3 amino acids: CASSPMDRALGNTIYF. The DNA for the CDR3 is TGTGCCAGCTCACCGATGGACAGGGCATTAGGAAACACCATATATTTT.

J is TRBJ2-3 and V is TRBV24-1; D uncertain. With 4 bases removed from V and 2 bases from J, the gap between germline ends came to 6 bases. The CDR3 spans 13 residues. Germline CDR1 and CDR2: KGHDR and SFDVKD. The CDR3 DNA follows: TGTGCCACCAGTGAGAGACACACAGATACGCAGTATTTT. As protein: CATSERHTDTQYF.

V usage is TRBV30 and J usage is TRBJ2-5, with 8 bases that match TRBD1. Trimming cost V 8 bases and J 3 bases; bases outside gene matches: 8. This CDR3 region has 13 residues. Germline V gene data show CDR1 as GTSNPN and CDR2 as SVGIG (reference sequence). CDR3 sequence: CARAGTGKETQYF. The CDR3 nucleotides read TGTGCCCGCGCAGGGACAGGCAAAGAGACCCAGTACTTC.

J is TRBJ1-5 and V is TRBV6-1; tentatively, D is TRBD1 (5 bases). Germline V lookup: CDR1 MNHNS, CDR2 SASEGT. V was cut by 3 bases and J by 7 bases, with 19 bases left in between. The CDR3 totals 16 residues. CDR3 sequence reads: CASSDTTRGDGQPQHF. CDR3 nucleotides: TGTGCCAGCAGTGATACGACTAGAGGGGACGGACAGCCCCAGCATTTT.

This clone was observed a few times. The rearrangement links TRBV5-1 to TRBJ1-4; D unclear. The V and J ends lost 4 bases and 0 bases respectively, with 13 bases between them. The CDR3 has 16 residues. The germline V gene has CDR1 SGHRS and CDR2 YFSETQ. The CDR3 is CASSLPQSATNEKLFF. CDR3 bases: TGCGCCAGCAGCCTGCCCCAGTCTGCAACTAATGAAAAACTGTTTTTT.

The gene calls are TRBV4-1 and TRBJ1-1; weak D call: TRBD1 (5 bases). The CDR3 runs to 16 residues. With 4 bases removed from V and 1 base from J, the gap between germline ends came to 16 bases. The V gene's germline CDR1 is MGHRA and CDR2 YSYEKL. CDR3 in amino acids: CASSLRANGGNTEAFF. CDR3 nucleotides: TGCGCCAGCAGCCTGAGGGCCAACGGGGGGAACACTGAAGCTTTCTTT.

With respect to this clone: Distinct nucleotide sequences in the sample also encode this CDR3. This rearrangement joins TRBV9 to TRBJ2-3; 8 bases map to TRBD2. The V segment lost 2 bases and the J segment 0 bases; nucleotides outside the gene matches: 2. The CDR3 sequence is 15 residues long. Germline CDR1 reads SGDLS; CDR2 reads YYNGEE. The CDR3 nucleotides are TGTGCCAGCAGCGTTGGCGGGGGGAGCACAGATACGCAGTATTTT. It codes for CASSVGGGSTDTQYF.

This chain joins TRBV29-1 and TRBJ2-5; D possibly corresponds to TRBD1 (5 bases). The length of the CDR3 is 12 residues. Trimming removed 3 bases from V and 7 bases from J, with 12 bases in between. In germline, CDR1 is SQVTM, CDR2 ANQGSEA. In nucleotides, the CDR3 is TGCAGCGTTGATCGGCAGGGCAGGACCCAGTACTTC. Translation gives CSVDRQGRTQYF.

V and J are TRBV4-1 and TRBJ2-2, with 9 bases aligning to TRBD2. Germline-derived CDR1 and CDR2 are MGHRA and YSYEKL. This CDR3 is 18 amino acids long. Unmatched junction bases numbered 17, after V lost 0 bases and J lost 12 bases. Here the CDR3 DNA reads TGCGCCAGCAGCCAAGATGGCGTGGGAAGGTGGCTAGCGGGGCAGCTGTTTTTT. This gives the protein CASSQDGVGRWLAGQLFF.

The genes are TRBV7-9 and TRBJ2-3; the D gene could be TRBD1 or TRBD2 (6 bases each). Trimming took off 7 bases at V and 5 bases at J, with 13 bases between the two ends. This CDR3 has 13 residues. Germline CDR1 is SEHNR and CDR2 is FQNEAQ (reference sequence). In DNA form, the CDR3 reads TGTGCCAGCACGGGGGCCCTGCGAGATACGCAGTATTTT. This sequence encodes CASTGALRDTQYF. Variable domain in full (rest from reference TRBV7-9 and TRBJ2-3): DTGVSQNPRHKITKRGQNVTFRCDPISEHNRLYWYRQTLGQGPEFLTYFQNEAQLEKSRLLSDRFSAERPKGSFSTLEIQRTEQGDSAMYLCASTGALRDTQYFGPGTRLTVL.

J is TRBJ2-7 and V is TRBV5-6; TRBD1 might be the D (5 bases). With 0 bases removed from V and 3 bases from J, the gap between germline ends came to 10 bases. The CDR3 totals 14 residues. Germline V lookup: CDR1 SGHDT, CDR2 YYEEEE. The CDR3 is CASSLGQRGYEQYF. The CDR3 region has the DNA TGTGCCAGCAGCTTGGGACAGAGAGGCTACGAGCAGTACTTC.

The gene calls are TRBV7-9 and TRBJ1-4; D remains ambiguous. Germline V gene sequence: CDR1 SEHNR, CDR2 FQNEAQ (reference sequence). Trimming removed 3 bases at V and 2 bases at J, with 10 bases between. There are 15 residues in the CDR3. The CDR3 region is CASSLAPGTNEKLFF. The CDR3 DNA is TGTGCCAGCAGCTTGGCCCCCGGGACTAATGAAAAACTGTTTTTT.

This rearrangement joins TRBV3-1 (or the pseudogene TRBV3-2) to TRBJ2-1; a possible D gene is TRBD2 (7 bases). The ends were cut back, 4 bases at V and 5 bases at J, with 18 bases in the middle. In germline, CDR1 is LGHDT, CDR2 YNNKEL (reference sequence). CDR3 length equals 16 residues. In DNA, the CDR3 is TGTGCCAGCAGCCCCCTAAGGGGGACTAATCACAATGAGCAGTTCTTC. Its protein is CASSPLRGTNHNEQFF.

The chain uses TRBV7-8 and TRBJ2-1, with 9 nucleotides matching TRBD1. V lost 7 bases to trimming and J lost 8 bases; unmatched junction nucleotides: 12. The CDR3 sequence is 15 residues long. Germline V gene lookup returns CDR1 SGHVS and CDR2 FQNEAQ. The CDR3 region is CASTHPGQGVDEQFF. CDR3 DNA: TGTGCCAGCACCCATCCGGGACAGGGCGTAGATGAGCAGTTCTTC.

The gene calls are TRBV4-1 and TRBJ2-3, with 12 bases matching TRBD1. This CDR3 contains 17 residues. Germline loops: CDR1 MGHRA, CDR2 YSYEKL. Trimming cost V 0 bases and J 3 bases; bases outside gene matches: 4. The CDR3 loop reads CASSQERDRGQTDTQYF. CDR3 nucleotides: TGCGCCAGCAGCCAAGAAAGGGACAGGGGGCAGACAGATACGCAGTATTTT.

The CDR3 loop reads CASSLRGYGYTF. DNA for the CDR3: TGTGCCAGCAGCCTCCGGGGGTATGGCTACACCTTC. The chain is built from TRBV3-1 (or the pseudogene TRBV3-2) and TRBJ1-2; D perhaps matches TRBD1 (5 bases). V was shortened by 4 bases and J by 5 bases, with 8 bases between the two germline ends. Germline V gene data show CDR1 as LGHDT and CDR2 as YNNKEL (reference sequence). CDR3 size: 12 residues.

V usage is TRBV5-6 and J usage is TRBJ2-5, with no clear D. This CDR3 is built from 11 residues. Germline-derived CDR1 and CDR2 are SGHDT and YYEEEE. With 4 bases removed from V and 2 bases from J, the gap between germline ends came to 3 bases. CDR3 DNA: TGTGCCAGCAGCCGGCAAGAGACCCAGTACTTC. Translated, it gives CASSRQETQYF.

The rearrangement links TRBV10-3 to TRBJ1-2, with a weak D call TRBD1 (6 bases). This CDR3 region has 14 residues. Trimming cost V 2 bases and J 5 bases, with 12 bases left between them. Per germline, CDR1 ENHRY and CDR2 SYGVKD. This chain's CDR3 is CAISELGQMYGYTF. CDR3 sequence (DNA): TGTGCCATCAGTGAGCTCGGACAGATGTATGGCTACACCTTC.

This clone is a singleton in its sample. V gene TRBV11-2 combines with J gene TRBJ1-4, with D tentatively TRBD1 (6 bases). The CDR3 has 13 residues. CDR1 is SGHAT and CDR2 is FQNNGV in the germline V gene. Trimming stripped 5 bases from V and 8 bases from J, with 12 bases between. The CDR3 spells CASSRQVDEKLFF. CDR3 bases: TGTGCCAGCAGCCGACAGGTAGACGAAAAACTGTTTTTT.

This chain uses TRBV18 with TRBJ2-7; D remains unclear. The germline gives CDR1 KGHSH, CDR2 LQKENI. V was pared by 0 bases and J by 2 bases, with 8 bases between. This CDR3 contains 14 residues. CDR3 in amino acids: CASSPPPTTYEQYF. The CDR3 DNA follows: TGTGCCAGCTCACCACCCCCCACAACCTACGAGCAGTACTTC.